This TCR beta chain originates from a study of cytomegalovirus exposure and HLA in healthy donors. Study observations and caveats: Earlier analysis looked at TCR beta V segments, and most were productive about 87% or about 30% of the time. The investigators catalogued 164 TCR beta chains as cytomegalovirus-associated. Among the CMV-associated chains, a few were confirmed in vitro as specific for CMV antigens.

Turning to this clone: No antigen is known for it.

The ends lost 1 base at V and 8 bases at J; junction bases unmatched: 4. Germline values: CDR1 SGHRS, CDR2 YFSETQ. The CDR3 length is 14 residues. A multiplex PCR was run with 60 Vbeta primers and 13 Jbeta primers. TCRdb's copy holds only in-frame clones and misses some; the assay was immunoSEQ multiplex PCR. The repertoire holds 150,000 to 200,000 clones, 70% to 80% seen once, with roughly 13% in the top ten. Sample: PBMCs. This chain joins TRBV5-1 and TRBJ1-4; 8 positions match TRBD1. The TCR was taken from a woman in her thirties in good health and CMV-seropositive. CDR3 DNA: TGCGCCAGCAGCTTGTACACAGGGGGGGAAAAACTGTTTTTT. Encoded protein: CASSLYTGGEKLFF.